This T cell receptor beta chain was captured in a study of STAT5B mutations in CD4+ large granular lymphocyte leukemia. General study findings and limits: Compared with healthy controls (2/35), patient top clones favored TRBV06 (8/27). Main leukemic clonotypes were patient-specific, but under 30% appeared at low frequency elsewhere.

The repertoire was sequenced with immunoSEQ multiplex PCR; TCRdb's copy has only in-frame clones and lacks some. In the table there are more than 25,000 clones, roughly 84% of which are singletons. The CDR3 spans 11 residues. In germline, CDR1 is SNHLY, CDR2 FYNNEI. V gave up 7 bases and J gave up 1 base, with 4 bases separating them. For this clone: Its target is unknown.

The chain couples TRBV2 to TRBJ2-5; D uncertain. Sequenced sample: CD4+ T cells from blood buffy coats. This sequence originates from a human donor in good health. The CDR3 DNA sequence: TGTGCCAGCAATATCCAAGAGACCCAGTACTTC. This translates into CASNIQETQYF.